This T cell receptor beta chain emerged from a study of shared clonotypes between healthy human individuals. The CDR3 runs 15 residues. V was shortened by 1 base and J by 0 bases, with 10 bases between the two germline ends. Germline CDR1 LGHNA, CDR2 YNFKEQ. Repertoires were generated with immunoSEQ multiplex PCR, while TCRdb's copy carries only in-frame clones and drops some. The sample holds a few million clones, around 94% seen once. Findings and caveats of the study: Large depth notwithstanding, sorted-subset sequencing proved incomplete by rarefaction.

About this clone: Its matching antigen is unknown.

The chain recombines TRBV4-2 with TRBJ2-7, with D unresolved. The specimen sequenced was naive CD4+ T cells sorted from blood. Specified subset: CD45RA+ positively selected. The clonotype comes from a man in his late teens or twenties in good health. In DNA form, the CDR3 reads TGTGCCAGCAGCCAAGCCCCGGCTGCCTCCTACGAGCAGTACTTC. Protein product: CASSQAPAASYEQYF.